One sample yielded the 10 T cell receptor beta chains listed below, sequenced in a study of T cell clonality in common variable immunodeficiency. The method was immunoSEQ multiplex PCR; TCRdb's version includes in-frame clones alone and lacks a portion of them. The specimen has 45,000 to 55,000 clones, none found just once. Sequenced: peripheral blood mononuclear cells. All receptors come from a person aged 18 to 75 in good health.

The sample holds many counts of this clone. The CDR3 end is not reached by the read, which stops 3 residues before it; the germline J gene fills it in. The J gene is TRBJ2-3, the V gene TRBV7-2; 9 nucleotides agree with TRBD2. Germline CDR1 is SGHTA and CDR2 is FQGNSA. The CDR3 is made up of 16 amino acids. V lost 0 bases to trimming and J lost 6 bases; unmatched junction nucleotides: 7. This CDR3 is CASSLAIAGALDTQYF. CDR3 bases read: TGTGCCAGCAGCTTAGCGATAGCGGGAGCATTGGATACG.

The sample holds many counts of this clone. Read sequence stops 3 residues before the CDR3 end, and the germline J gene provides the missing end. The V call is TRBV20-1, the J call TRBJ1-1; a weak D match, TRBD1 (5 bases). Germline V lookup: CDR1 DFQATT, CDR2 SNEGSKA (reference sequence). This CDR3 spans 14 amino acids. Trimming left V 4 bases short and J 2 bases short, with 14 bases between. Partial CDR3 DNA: TGCAGTGCTATTATCCAGGGTTTCAACACTGAA. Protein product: CSAIIQGFNTE. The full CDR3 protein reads CSAIIQGFNTEAFF.

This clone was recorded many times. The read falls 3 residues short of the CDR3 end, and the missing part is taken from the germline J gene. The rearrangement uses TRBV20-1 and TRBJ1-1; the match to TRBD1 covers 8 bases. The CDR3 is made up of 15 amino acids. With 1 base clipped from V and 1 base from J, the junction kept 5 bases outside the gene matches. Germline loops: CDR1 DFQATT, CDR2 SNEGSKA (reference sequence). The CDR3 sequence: CSARALQGGNTEAFF. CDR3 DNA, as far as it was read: TGCAGTGCTAGAGCCCTACAGGGGGGGAACACTGAA.

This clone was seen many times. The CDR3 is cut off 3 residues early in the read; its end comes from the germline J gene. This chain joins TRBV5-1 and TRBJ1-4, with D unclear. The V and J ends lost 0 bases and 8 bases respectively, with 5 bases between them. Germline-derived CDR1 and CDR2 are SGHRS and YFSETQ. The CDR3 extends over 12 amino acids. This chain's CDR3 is CASSLDTEKLFF. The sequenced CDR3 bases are TGCGCCAGCAGCTTGGACACAGAAAAA. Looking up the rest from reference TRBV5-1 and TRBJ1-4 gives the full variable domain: KAGVTQTPRYLIKTRGQQVTLSCSPISGHRSVSWYQQTPGQGLQFLFEYFSETQRNKGNFPGRFSGRQFSNSRSEMNVSTLELGDSALYLCASSLDTEKLFFGSGTQLSVL.

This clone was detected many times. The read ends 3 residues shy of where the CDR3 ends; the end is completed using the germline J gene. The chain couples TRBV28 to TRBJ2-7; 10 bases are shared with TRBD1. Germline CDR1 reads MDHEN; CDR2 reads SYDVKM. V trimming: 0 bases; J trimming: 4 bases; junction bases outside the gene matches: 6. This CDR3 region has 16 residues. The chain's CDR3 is CASSLWEGQGFYEQYF. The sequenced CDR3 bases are TGTGCCAGCAGTTTATGGGAGGGACAGGGGTTTTACGAG.

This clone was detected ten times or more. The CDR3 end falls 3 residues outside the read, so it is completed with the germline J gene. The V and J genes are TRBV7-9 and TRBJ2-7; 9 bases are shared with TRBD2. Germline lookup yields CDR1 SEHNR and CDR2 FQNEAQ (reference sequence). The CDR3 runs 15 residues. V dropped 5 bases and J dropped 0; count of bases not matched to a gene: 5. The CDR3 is CASSKTSGSSYEQYF. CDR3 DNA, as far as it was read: TGTGCCAGCAGCAAGACTAGCGGCAGCTCCTACGAG.

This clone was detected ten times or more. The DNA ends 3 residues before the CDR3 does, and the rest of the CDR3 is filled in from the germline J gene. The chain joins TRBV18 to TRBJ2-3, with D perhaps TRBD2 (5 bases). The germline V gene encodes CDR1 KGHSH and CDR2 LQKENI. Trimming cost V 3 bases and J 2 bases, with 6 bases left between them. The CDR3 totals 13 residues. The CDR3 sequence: CASSPGVTDTQYF. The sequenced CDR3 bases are TGTGCCAGCTCACCCGGGGTCACAGATACG.

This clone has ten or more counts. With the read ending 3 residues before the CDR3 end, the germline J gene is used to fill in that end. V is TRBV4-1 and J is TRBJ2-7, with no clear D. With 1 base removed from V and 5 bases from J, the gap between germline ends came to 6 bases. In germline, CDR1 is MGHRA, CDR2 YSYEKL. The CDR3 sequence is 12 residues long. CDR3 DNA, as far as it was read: TGCGCCAGCAGCCAAGGCAGTAACGAG. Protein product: CASSQGSNE. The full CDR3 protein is CASSQGSNEQYF.

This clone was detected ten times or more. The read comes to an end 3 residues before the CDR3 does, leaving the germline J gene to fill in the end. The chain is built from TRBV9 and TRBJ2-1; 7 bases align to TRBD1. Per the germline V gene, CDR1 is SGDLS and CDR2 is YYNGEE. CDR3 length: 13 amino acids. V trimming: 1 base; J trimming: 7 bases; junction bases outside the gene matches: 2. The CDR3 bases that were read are TGTGCCAGCAGCGTAATGGGACAGAATGAG. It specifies CASSVMGQNE. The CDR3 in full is CASSVMGQNEQFF.

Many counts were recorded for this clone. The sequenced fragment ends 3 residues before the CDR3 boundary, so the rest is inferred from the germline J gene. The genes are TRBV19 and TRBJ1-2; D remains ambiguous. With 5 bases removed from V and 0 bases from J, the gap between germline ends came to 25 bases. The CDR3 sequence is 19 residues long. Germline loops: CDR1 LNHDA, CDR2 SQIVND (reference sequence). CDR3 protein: CASSRYPLGIPQANYGYTF. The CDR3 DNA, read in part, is TGTGCCAGTAGTCGATACCCTCTGGGCATTCCCCAAGCTAACTATGGC.